This TCR beta chain appears in the sequencing data of a study of technical replicates of blood from a handful of donors. Here immunoSEQ multiplex PCR was the method, and the copy in TCRdb shows in-frame clones only, minus some. The table has tens of thousands of clones, 95% to 97% seen once. The CDR3 covers 13 residues. Looked up from germline, CDR1 is SNHLY and CDR2 is FYNNEI. V shed 11 bases and J shed 5 bases, with 18 bases lying between them. This receptor was identified in a human donor in good health. Input material: T cells isolated from PBMCs. The V and J genes are TRBV2 and TRBJ2-5; possibly TRBD1 for D (5 bases). The CDR3 is CARKELQGETQYF. DNA of the CDR3: TGTGCCCGAAAAGAGCTTCAGGGTGAGACCCAGTACTTC.